Sequencing of this T cell receptor beta chain was carried out in a study of spatial heterogeneity in lung cancer. MiXCR, applied by TCRdb to the 5' RACE reads, yields one record per CDR3 protein. The sample records about 4,900 distinct CDR3 sequences, 16% being singletons. This clonotype counts as medium-sized. Germline V gene lookup returns CDR1 SGHRS and CDR2 YFSETQ. The CDR3 is made up of 11 amino acids. V lost 0 bases, J lost 7 bases, and 5 bases lay in between. The sample's time point: sample taken at primary tumor resection. No cell sorting; template was whole RNA from tumor, lung tissue or PBMC. Samples were obtained from about 75 donors, all untreated early-stage non-small cell lung cancer patients.

The clonotype comes from a male donor with early-stage non-small cell lung cancer. The chain joins TRBV5-1 to TRBJ2-7; D unresolved. Source: PBMCs, taken at surgery. The DNA of the CDR3 is TGCGCCAGCAGCTTGGCCGGGGAGCAGTACTTC. Amino acids: CASSLAGEQYF.